The 21 T cell receptor beta chains reported below all come from one sample, sequenced in a study of vaccination and CD4 T cells after COVID-19. Sequencing of DNA taken from cultured CD4+ T cells relied on the Oncomine TCR Beta short-read assay. It was cultured CD4+ T cells from which genomic DNA was extracted. TCRdb fed the PCR reads into MiXCR, producing one record per CDR3 protein. The repertoire consists of some 9,200 distinct CDR3 sequences, with about 37% occurring once and the leading ten covering about 19%. These receptors' targets are unknown. As for treatment: roughly ten-day PBMC culture with coronavirus spike peptide pools or control peptides (ViraFEST assay). Ahead of the COVID-19 pandemic (2011-2018), the CD4+ T cells of the unexposed donor were collected. The sequenced sample consisted of CD4+ T cells from blood, cultured in vitro. These receptors all come from a human donor in good health.

V and J are TRBV5-4 and TRBJ1-1; no definite D call. Per germline, CDR1 SGHNT and CDR2 YYREEE (reference sequence). The CDR3 consists of 12 residues. Trimming pared 3 bases from V and 5 bases from J, leaving 8 bases between. The CDR3 nucleotides are TGTGCCAGCAGCTATTTTAGTACTGAAGCTTTCTTT. Its protein product is CASSYFSTEAFF.

This clonotype was seen more than once but under ten times. The V call is TRBV19, the J call TRBJ1-2; D gene unclear. The CDR3 has 12 amino acids. V gave up 6 bases and J gave up 2 bases, with 7 bases separating them. The germline V gene has CDR1 LNHDA and CDR2 SQIVND (reference sequence). This CDR3 is CASRSGNYGYTF. Written as DNA, the CDR3 is TGTGCCAGTAGGAGTGGCAACTATGGCTACACCTTC.

The chain combines TRBV28 with TRBJ2-1; D is perhaps TRBD2 (5 bases). The germline CDR1 and CDR2 sequences are MDHEN and SYDVKM. Trimming removed 10 bases at V and 6 bases at J, with 19 bases between. This CDR3 contains 14 residues. The DNA for the CDR3 is TGTGCCACCGCGATGGGATTTCGGGGCAATGAGCAGTTCTTC. Protein: CATAMGFRGNEQFF.

J is TRBJ1-5 and V is TRBV29-1; 7 nucleotides align to TRBD1. The V gene's germline CDR1 is SQVTM and CDR2 ANQGSEA. Trimming removed 6 bases from V and 1 base from J; junction bases left unmatched: 9. The CDR3 loop spans 15 amino acids. The CDR3 DNA sequence: TGCAGCGTGACCACAGGGGATAGGAGCAATCAGCCCCAGCATTTT. This codes for CSVTTGDRSNQPQHF. The full variable domain, in which reference TRBV29-1 and TRBJ1-5 provide the parts outside the CDR3, is SAVISQKPSRDICQRGTSLTIQCQVDSQVTMMFWYRQQPGQSLTLIATANQGSEATYESGFVIDKFPISRPNLTFSTLTVSNMSPEDSSIYLCSVTTGDRSNQPQHFGDGTRLSIL.

The V call is TRBV7-9, the J call TRBJ2-7, with TRBD1 identical over 7 bases. The ends lost 2 bases at V and 3 bases at J; junction bases unmatched: 10. The germline V gene has CDR1 SEHNR and CDR2 FQNEAQ (reference sequence). The CDR3 extends over 16 amino acids. As DNA, the CDR3 is TGTGCCAGCAGCTTAAGGCCGATCGGGACAGTCTACGAGCAGTACTTC. Its translation: CASSLRPIGTVYEQYF.

The J gene is TRBJ1-2, the V gene TRBV7-9; tentatively, D is TRBD1 (5 bases). Looked up from germline, CDR1 is SEHNR and CDR2 is FQNEAQ (reference sequence). V was trimmed by 3 bases and J by 1 base, leaving 12 bases between them. The CDR3 totals 15 residues. The CDR3: CASSFLDRINYGYTF. CDR3 nucleotide sequence: TGTGCCAGCAGCTTCCTAGACAGAATTAACTATGGCTACACCTTC. Based on the CDR3 plus reference TRBV7-9 and TRBJ1-2, the full variable domain is DTGVSQNPRHKITKRGQNVTFRCDPISEHNRLYWYRQTLGQGPEFLTYFQNEAQLEKSRLLSDRFSAERPKGSFSTLEIQRTEQGDSAMYLCASSFLDRINYGYTFGSGTRLTVV.

This chain connects TRBV28 to TRBJ2-3; D gene unclear. Trimming stripped 3 bases from V and 6 bases from J, with 13 bases between. The CDR3 length is 14 residues. Germline CDR1 reads MDHEN; CDR2 reads SYDVKM. The CDR3 DNA reads TGTGCCAGCAGTTTCCGAACGCTAGGCGATACGCAGTATTTT. This sequence encodes CASSFRTLGDTQYF.

This clonotype was detected a few times. The chain employs TRBV20-1 and TRBJ2-1; 15 bases line up with TRBD2. J gave up 2 bases and V 4 bases, and 9 bases lay outside the gene matches. This CDR3 has 18 residues. The V gene's germline CDR1 is DFQATT and CDR2 SNEGSKA (reference sequence). CDR3 loop: CSATDPGLAGGTYNEQFF. DNA of the CDR3: TGCAGTGCTACGGACCCCGGACTAGCGGGAGGGACCTACAATGAGCAGTTCTTC.

The chain recombines TRBV29-1 with TRBJ1-1; unclear D gene. The CDR3 is made up of 11 amino acids. Per the germline V gene, CDR1 is SQVTM and CDR2 is ANQGSEA. Trimming stripped 7 bases from V and 1 base from J, with 7 bases between. The CDR3 sequence: CSAPGNTEAFF. Written as DNA, the CDR3 is TGCAGCGCCCCAGGGAACACTGAAGCTTTCTTT.

V gene TRBV25-1 combines with J gene TRBJ1-5; D possibly corresponds to TRBD1 (5 bases). CDR1 is MGHDK, CDR2 SYGVNS, per germline. V lost 8 bases to trimming and J lost 5 bases, with 10 bases between them. CDR3 length: 12 amino acids. CDR3 sequence: CASSWGYQPQHF. The CDR3 nucleotides read TGTGCCAGCTCTTGGGGCTATCAGCCCCAGCATTTT.

This clonotype was observed a handful of times. The V and J genes are TRBV11-2 and TRBJ2-5; D unresolved. This CDR3 has 13 residues. V gave up 0 bases and J gave up 4 bases, with 6 bases separating them. Germline CDR1 is SGHAT and CDR2 is FQNNGV. This CDR3 reads CASSLEPAETQYF. The DNA for the CDR3 is TGTGCCAGCAGCTTAGAGCCAGCAGAGACCCAGTACTTC.

V usage is TRBV6-1 and J usage is TRBJ2-1; D perhaps matches TRBD2 (7 bases). The CDR3 is 16 amino acids. The V end lost 5 bases, the J end lost 6 bases, and 20 bases lay between the germline ends. Germline V CDR1 and CDR2: MNHNS, SASEGT. CDR3 sequence: CASSTGMTSPRNEQFF. CDR3 nucleotide sequence: TGTGCCAGCAGTACAGGGATGACTAGCCCCCGCAATGAGCAGTTCTTC.

The rearrangement uses TRBV19 and TRBJ2-5; 9 bases align to TRBD1. The CDR3 runs to 16 residues. With 4 bases clipped from V and 5 bases from J, the junction kept 11 bases outside the gene matches. Per the germline V gene, CDR1 is LNHDA and CDR2 is SQIVND (reference sequence). This CDR3 reads CASSRGTGTRSETQYF. CDR3 bases: TGTGCCAGTAGTAGGGGGACAGGGACAAGGTCGGAGACCCAGTACTTC.

This clonotype is labeled medium-sized. V usage is TRBV10-3 and J usage is TRBJ2-4; perhaps TRBD1 as D (5 bases). Germline assignment: CDR1 ENHRY and CDR2 SYGVKD. The V end was cut by 10 bases, the J end by 5 bases, with 18 bases between. The CDR3 runs 14 residues. The CDR3 sequence: CATKAGLGENIQYF. The DNA of the CDR3 is TGTGCCACCAAGGCAGGGTTAGGTGAAAACATTCAGTACTTC.

This clonotype was found a few times. CDR3 protein: CSATEGLPPDTQYF. In DNA, the CDR3 is TGCAGTGCTACCGAGGGACTGCCGCCAGATACGCAGTATTTT. The chain uses TRBV20-1 and TRBJ2-3, with a tentative D call TRBD2 (6 bases). The V and J ends lost 4 bases and 4 bases respectively, with 15 bases between them. This CDR3 has 14 residues. Germline V gives CDR1 DFQATT, CDR2 SNEGSKA (reference sequence).

Turning to this clonotype: A read error may produce the germline difference seen at one junction end. This chain links TRBV7-7 with TRBJ2-7; the D gene is possibly TRBD2 (5 bases). Germline lookup yields CDR1 SSHAT and CDR2 FNYEAQ (reference sequence). The CDR3 is made up of 17 amino acids. The CDR3 here is CASSLAFPTKGPYEQYF. In DNA, the CDR3 is TGTGCTAGCAGCTTAGCGTTCCCGACCAAAGGACCCTACGAGCAGTACTTC. Full variable domain (outside the CDR3, taken from reference TRBV7-7 and TRBJ2-7): GAGVSQSPRYKVTKRGQDVTLRCDPISSHATLYWYQQALGQGPEFLTYFNYEAQPDKSGLPSDRFSAERPEGSISTLTIQRTEQRDSAMYRCASSLAFPTKGPYEQYFGPGTRLTVT.

The CDR3 DNA sequence: TGCGCCAGCAGTGAGGGACAGGCGACACATGGCTACACCTTC. This codes for CASSEGQATHGYTF. The gene calls are TRBV10-2 and TRBJ1-2; 7 positions agree with TRBD1. Germline V gene data show CDR1 as WSHSY and CDR2 as SAAADI. The V and J ends lost 2 bases and 6 bases, in that order; junction bases with no gene match: 6. This CDR3 is built from 14 residues.

This clonotype showed up just a few times. This chain uses TRBV7-8 with TRBJ2-5; possibly TRBD1 or TRBD2 for D (5 bases each). Germline assignment: CDR1 SGHVS and CDR2 FQNEAQ. The CDR3 runs 12 residues. V was clipped by 5 bases and J by 8 bases, with 12 bases between them. This chain's CDR3 is CASSRDPSTQYF. The DNA of the CDR3 is TGTGCCAGCAGCCGGGACCCCTCAACCCAGTACTTC.

This clonotype was picked up a small number of times. The rearrangement links TRBV7-3 to TRBJ2-2; D uncertain. The germline V gene has CDR1 SGHTA and CDR2 FQGTGA. V lost 5 bases to trimming and J lost 8 bases, with 9 bases between them. The CDR3 covers 12 residues. The CDR3, as DNA: TGTGCCAGCAGCCCCCCGGGTGGGGAGCTGTTTTTT. It is translated as CASSPPGGELFF.

Sample share makes this clonotype medium-sized (0.01 to 0.1%). The gene calls are TRBV20-1 and TRBJ1-2; tentatively, D is TRBD1 (6 bases). The length of the CDR3 is 13 residues. Between the trimmed V and J ends, which lost 6 bases and 0 bases, there was a span of 11 bases. Germline V CDR1 and CDR2: DFQATT, SNEGSKA (reference sequence). The chain's CDR3 is CSAADSPNYGYTF. The CDR3 bases are TGCAGTGCCGCGGACAGCCCTAACTATGGCTACACCTTC.

The chain carries TRBV28 and TRBJ1-5, with 8 bases identical to TRBD1. V trimming: 6 bases; J trimming: 4 bases; junction bases outside the gene matches: 8. CDR1 is MDHEN, CDR2 SYDVKM, per germline. The CDR3 extends over 15 amino acids. The CDR3 sequence: CASRTGTGANQPQHF. DNA for the CDR3: TGTGCCAGCAGGACCGGGACAGGAGCTAATCAGCCCCAGCATTTT.